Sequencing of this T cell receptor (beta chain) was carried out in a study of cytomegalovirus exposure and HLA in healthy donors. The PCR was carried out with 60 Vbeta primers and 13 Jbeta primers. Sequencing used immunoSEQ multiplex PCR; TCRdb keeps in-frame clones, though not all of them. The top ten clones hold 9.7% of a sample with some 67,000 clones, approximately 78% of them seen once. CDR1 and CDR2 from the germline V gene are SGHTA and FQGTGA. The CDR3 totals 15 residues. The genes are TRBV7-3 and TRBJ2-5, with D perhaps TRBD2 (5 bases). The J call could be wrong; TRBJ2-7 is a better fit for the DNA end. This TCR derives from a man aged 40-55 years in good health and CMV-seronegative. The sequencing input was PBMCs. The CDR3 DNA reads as TGTGCCAGCAGGTCCACCGGGATCCCGACCTACGAGCAGTACTTC. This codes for CASRSTGIPTYEQYF.